One and the same sample provided the 17 T cell receptor beta chains below, sequenced in a study of T cell responses to AZD1222 COVID-19 vaccine. The repertoire was sequenced with immunoSEQ multiplex PCR; TCRdb's copy has only in-frame clones and lacks some. The table includes some 150,000 clones, around 90% detected once. The material was peripheral blood, obtained 28 days after the second dose of the MenACWY control vaccine. Receptors were obtained from an adult who received the MenACWY meningococcal vaccine as a control.

J is TRBJ2-1 and V is TRBV11-2; D tentatively fits TRBD1 or TRBD2 (5 bases each). The germline V and J ends were trimmed by 2 bases and 5 bases, with 7 bases remaining between them. The length of the CDR3 is 13 residues. Germline-derived CDR1 and CDR2 are SGHAT and FQNNGV. CDR3: CASSLMGDNEQFF. In DNA, the CDR3 is TGTGCCAGCAGCTTAATGGGGGACAATGAGCAGTTCTTC.

V and J are TRBV3-1 (or the pseudogene TRBV3-2) and TRBJ1-4; D possibly corresponds to TRBD1 (5 bases). V lost 1 base and J 6 bases, leaving 9 bases between the germline ends. This CDR3 spans 14 amino acids. In germline, CDR1 is LGHDT, CDR2 YNNKEL (reference sequence). CDR3 nucleotide sequence: TGTGCCAGCAGCCAAGCGGGACTTTATGAAAAACTGTTTTTT. It is translated as CASSQAGLYEKLFF.

This chain connects TRBV21-1 to TRBJ2-7; no check of the table's D call, TRBD2, against the DNA was made. TRBV21-1 is classified as a pseudogene. The CDR3 sequence is 15 residues long. The chain's CDR3 is CASSTRLAGGHEQYF. The CDR3 DNA is TGTGCCAGCAGCACTCGACTAGCGGGGGGGCACGAGCAGTACTTC.

The J gene is TRBJ1-2, the V gene TRBV18; 12 bases fit TRBD1. The CDR3 covers 18 residues. After removal of 3 bases from V and 5 bases from J, the junction contained 13 bases not matched to a gene. Looked up from germline, CDR1 is KGHSH and CDR2 is LQKENI. CDR3 nucleotides: TGTGCCAGCTCACCGTCGGGGACAGGGGGCAGTTCCGCATATGGCTACACCTTC. Protein sequence: CASSPSGTGGSSAYGYTF. Looking up the rest from reference TRBV18 and TRBJ1-2 gives the full variable domain: NAGVMQNPRHLVRRRGQEARLRCSPMKGHSHVYWYRQLPEEGLKFMVYLQKENIIDESGMPKERFSAEFPKEGPSILRIQQVVRGDSAAYFCASSPSGTGGSSAYGYTFGSGTRLTVV.

The V call is TRBV3-1 (or the pseudogene TRBV3-2), the J call TRBJ2-2, with 8 bases lining up with TRBD2. The germline CDR1 and CDR2 sequences are LGHDT and YNNKEL (reference sequence). The CDR3 is made up of 16 amino acids. The V segment lost 3 bases and the J segment 6 bases; nucleotides outside the gene matches: 9. The CDR3 bases are TGTGCCAGCAGCCATCTCGGGGGGGCAAGGGCCGGGGAGCTGTTTTTT. This gives the protein CASSHLGGARAGELFF.

The chain carries TRBV7-9 and TRBJ1-2; possibly TRBD1 for D (5 bases). This CDR3 has 17 residues. CDR1 and CDR2 (germline): SEHNR, FQNEAQ (reference sequence). Trimming pared 4 bases from V and 3 bases from J, leaving 21 bases between. In DNA form, the CDR3 reads TGTGCCAGCAGCTCCAGCCCCGGGTCTCGGGGGTACTATGGCTACACCTTC. Translating gives CASSSSPGSRGYYGYTF.

A word on this clone: Other DNA sequences in the sample encode the same CDR3. V is TRBV3-1 (or the pseudogene TRBV3-2) and J is TRBJ1-2; D is possibly TRBD1 (5 bases). This CDR3 spans 12 amino acids. Germline assignment: CDR1 LGHDT and CDR2 YNNKEL (reference sequence). Trimming pared 4 bases from V and 8 bases from J, leaving 11 bases between. Written as DNA, the CDR3 is TGTGCCAGCAGCCCCCGGGACGGAGGCTACACCTTC. Its protein product is CASSPRDGGYTF.

The chain is built from TRBV28 and TRBJ1-1, with 9 bases lining up with TRBD1. The CDR3 length is 16 residues. V lost 7 bases, J lost 4 bases, and 13 bases stayed unmatched. Germline-derived CDR1 and CDR2 are MDHEN and SYDVKM. Written as DNA, the CDR3 is TGTGCCAGCACCCCCTCGGGACAGGGTTTATTCACTGAAGCTTTCTTT. Residues: CASTPSGQGLFTEAFF.

The chain links TRBV27 to TRBJ1-2, with D hard to call. Germline CDR1 and CDR2: MNHEY and SMNVEV (reference sequence). Trimming pared 3 bases from V and 1 base from J, leaving 6 bases between. The CDR3 is 13 residues long. CDR3 residues: CASSLQINYGYTF. For the CDR3, the DNA is TGTGCCAGCAGTTTGCAGATTAACTATGGCTACACCTTC.

The chain has TRBV11-3 and TRBJ2-5; D not certain. This CDR3 contains 13 residues. CDR1 SGHNT and CDR2 YENEEA come from the germline V gene. Trimming stripped 0 bases from V and 5 bases from J, with 7 bases between. The CDR3 bases are TGTGCCAGCAGCTTAGATCGTCCGGAGACCCAGTACTTC. This gives the protein CASSLDRPETQYF.

The chain uses TRBV28 and TRBJ2-7; D remains unclear. This CDR3 comprises 15 residues. V lost 7 bases and J lost 0, with 16 bases in between. CDR1 and CDR2 (germline): MDHEN, SYDVKM. The CDR3 DNA is TGTGCCAGCACCATCTCTTCCTCGAGCTCCTACGAGCAGTACTTC. It is translated as CASTISSSSSYEQYF.

The chain is built from TRBV7-2 and TRBJ1-5; D is possibly TRBD1 (5 bases). V was clipped by 2 bases and J by 4 bases, with 15 bases between them. Germline CDR1 reads SGHTA; CDR2 reads FQGNSA. CDR3 size: 16 residues. CDR3 protein: CASSLSGVGLNQPQHF. CDR3 sequence (DNA): TGTGCCAGCAGCTTATCGGGGGTTGGGCTTAATCAGCCCCAGCATTTT. Variable domain in full (rest from reference TRBV7-2 and TRBJ1-5): GAGVSQSPSNKVTEKGKDVELRCDPISGHTALYWYRQSLGQGLEFLIYFQGNSAPDKSGLPSDRFSAERTGGSVSTLTIQRTQQEDSAVYLCASSLSGVGLNQPQHFGDGTRLSIL.

This chain joins TRBV6-5 and TRBJ1-4; D perhaps matches TRBD1 (6 bases). V lost 8 bases and J lost 10, with 17 bases in between. The CDR3 spans 13 residues. Germline V lookup: CDR1 MNHEY, CDR2 SVGAGI. The CDR3 nucleotides read TGTGCCAGCGACCGGGACGGAGGGGGAAAACTGTTTTTT. Translated, it gives CASDRDGGGKLFF.

This chain links TRBV7-3 with TRBJ1-2; D not certain. The V gene lost 2 bases and the J gene lost 8 bases, with 12 bases spanning the gap. Germline lookup yields CDR1 SGHTA and CDR2 FQGTGA. The CDR3 consists of 13 residues. CDR3 DNA: TGTGCCAGCAGCTTAGATGCGGAAGGAGGCTACACCTTC. It specifies CASSLDAEGGYTF.

The chain is built from TRBV29-1 and TRBJ2-6; possibly TRBD1 for D (5 bases). Germline CDR1 reads SQVTM; CDR2 reads ANQGSEA. This CDR3 is 16 amino acids long. Trimming cost V 2 bases and J 1 base, with 12 bases left between them. CDR3 sequence: CSVEWTPLSGANVLTF. CDR3 DNA: TGCAGCGTTGAATGGACACCGCTTTCTGGGGCCAACGTCCTGACTTTC.

This clone appeared a single time. J is TRBJ2-1 and V is TRBV5-1; D is perhaps TRBD2 (5 bases). Germline assignment: CDR1 SGHRS and CDR2 YFSETQ. Trimming shortened V by 5 bases and J by 4 bases, and 7 bases separated the two germline ends. This CDR3 contains 12 residues. DNA for the CDR3: TGCGCCAGCAGGGGAGAGTACAATGAGCAGTTCTTC. Its protein product is CASRGEYNEQFF. The full variable domain, its missing parts supplied by reference TRBV5-1 and TRBJ2-1, is KAGVTQTPRYLIKTRGQQVTLSCSPISGHRSVSWYQQTPGQGLQFLFEYFSETQRNKGNFPGRFSGRQFSNSRSEMNVSTLELGDSALYLCASRGEYNEQFFGPGTRLTVL.

The chain has TRBV27 and TRBJ1-1; tentative D call: TRBD1 (6 bases). Germline V gene data show CDR1 as MNHEY and CDR2 as SMNVEV (reference sequence). Trimming took 2 bases from V and 6 from J, leaving 10 bases between them. The CDR3 covers 13 residues. CDR3 protein: CASSLTQGAEAFF. In nucleotides, the CDR3 is TGTGCCAGCAGTTTAACACAGGGCGCTGAAGCTTTCTTT.